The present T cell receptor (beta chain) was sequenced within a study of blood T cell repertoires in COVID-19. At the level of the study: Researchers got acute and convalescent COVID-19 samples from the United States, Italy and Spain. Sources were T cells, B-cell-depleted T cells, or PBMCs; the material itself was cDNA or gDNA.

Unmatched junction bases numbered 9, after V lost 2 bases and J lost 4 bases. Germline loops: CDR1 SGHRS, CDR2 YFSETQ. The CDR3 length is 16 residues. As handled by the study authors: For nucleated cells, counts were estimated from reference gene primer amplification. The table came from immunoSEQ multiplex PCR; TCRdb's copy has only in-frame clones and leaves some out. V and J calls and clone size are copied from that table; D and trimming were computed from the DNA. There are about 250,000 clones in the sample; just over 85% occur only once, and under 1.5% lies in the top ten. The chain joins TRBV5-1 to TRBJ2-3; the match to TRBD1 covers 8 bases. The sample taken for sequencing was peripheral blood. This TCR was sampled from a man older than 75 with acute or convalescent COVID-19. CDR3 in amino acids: CASSFAPGGAADTQYF. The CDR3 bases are TGCGCCAGCAGCTTTGCCCCAGGGGGCGCCGCAGATACGCAGTATTTT.